This T cell receptor beta chain was captured by sequencing in a study of molecular identifiers for immune sequencing clone quantification. This clonotype turned up a few times. TCRdb processed the PCR reads anew with MiXCR; each CDR3 protein has one entry. The sample carries some 40,000 distinct CDR3 sequences, about 18% recorded once. Per germline, CDR1 DFQATT and CDR2 SNEGSKA (reference sequence). Trimming took off 6 bases at V and 1 base at J, with 10 bases between the two ends. The CDR3 totals 12 residues. The rearrangement joins TRBV20-1 to TRBJ2-7, with no clear D. This TCR derives from a human donor in good health. Some libraries in this study had Jurkat cell RNA spiked in. The source material was naive CD8+ T cells from blood, with Jurkat cell RNA spiked in. Noted subset: FACS-sorted CD8+CD4-CCR7+CD45RA+ naive T cells. The CDR3 here is CSAYYDSYEQYF. The CDR3 DNA is TGCAGTGCCTACTATGATTCCTACGAGCAGTACTTC.